The 6 T cell receptor beta chains in this list originate from one sample, sequenced in a study of Graves' ophthalmopathy and Graves' hyperthyroidism. Scientists amplified the TCR beta CDR3 regions from RNA transcripts. The first-round RT-PCR employed HTBI primers together with the Qiagen OneStep RT-PCR kit. A multiplex PCR was then performed as the second round. From the multiplex PCR reads, TCRdb called clonotypes with MiXCR, one entry per CDR3 protein. The sample lists about 740,000 distinct CDR3 sequences, 40% occurring once. Sequenced: peripheral blood. These receptors were obtained from an adult man with Graves' ophthalmopathy.

This clonotype was seen at least ten times. V and J are TRBV7-8 and TRBJ2-7; the match to TRBD2 covers 7 bases. CDR1 is SGHVS and CDR2 is FQNEAQ in the germline V gene. V lost 4 bases and J lost 2; bases outside the gene matches: 5. This CDR3 has 14 amino acids. CDR3 DNA sequence: TGTGCCAGCAGCTCAGCGGGACCAACCTACGAGCAGTACTTC. It encodes CASSSAGPTYEQYF.

This CDR3 reads CASSTLAEQETQYF. CDR3 nucleotides: TGTGCCAGTAGTACCCTCGCGGAGCAAGAGACCCAGTACTTC. The V and J genes are TRBV19 and TRBJ2-5; D not resolved. Trimming cost V 4 bases and J 2 bases, with 11 bases left between them. CDR3 length: 14 amino acids. Germline V gives CDR1 LNHDA, CDR2 SQIVND (reference sequence).

As for this clonotype: Because the CDR3 is missing its conserved closing phenylalanine or tryptophan, this is likely a read error. The DNA is omitted, as the CDR3 cannot be located on it reliably, and the CDR3 follows TCRdb's listing. The chain carries TRBV20-1 and TRBJ1-6; no DNA check was done on the table's D call, TRBD1. The CDR3 length equals 9 residues, ends included. Germline CDR1 and CDR2: DFQATT and SNEGSKA (reference sequence). The CDR3 sequence is CSAREPTGV.

This sequence joins TRBV7-2 and TRBJ1-1, with no clear D. With 8 bases removed from V and 1 base from J, the gap between germline ends came to 11 bases. The CDR3 extends over 13 amino acids. Per the germline V gene, CDR1 is SGHTA and CDR2 is FQGNSA. CDR3 in amino acids: CASGLRQNTEAFF. Here the CDR3 DNA reads TGTGCCAGCGGCCTCCGACAGAACACTGAAGCTTTCTTT.

Comment on this clonotype: At one end the junction does not follow the germline gene, possibly because of a read error. The V and J genes are TRBV10-3 and TRBJ2-7, with D unclear. This CDR3 region has 14 residues. CDR1 is ENHRY and CDR2 is SYGVKD in the germline V gene. The CDR3 reads CASSPLGRVGEQYF. CDR3 nucleotides: TGTGCCAGCAGTCCCCTCGGACGGGTCGGGGAGCAGTACTTC.

Of note for this clonotype: A much larger clonotype is one base distant, so this may be a read error. The chain links TRBV19 to TRBJ2-5; 8 bases map to TRBD2. The J segment lost 4 bases and the V segment lost 3 bases, leaving 7 bases of the junction unmatched. CDR1 LNHDA and CDR2 SQIVND come from the germline V gene (reference sequence). The CDR3 runs 15 residues. CDR3 DNA: TGTGCCAGTAGTATGAGGACTAGCACTGGAGAGACCCAGTACTTC. Protein sequence: CASSMRTSTGETQYF.